This is a list of T cell receptor beta chains from one sample in a study of blood T cell repertoires in COVID-19. Sequencing used immunoSEQ multiplex PCR; TCRdb keeps in-frame clones, though not all of them. The sample has about 670,000 clones, approximately 90% seen once. The specimen was peripheral blood. The receptor source for this set is a woman under 30 with acute or convalescent COVID-19. The CDR3 runs from the conserved cysteine through the conserved F or W. The D gene is left open where the match is weak. Size values are once, few and many counts, or a class for expanded clones, and some rows have none.

size: -
D: -
V: TRBV5-1
J: TRBJ1-2
CDR3: CASSGRDLDGYTF
DNA: TGCGCCAGCAGCGGCAGGGATTTGGACGGCTACACCTTC

size: once
D: -
V: TRBV18
J: TRBJ1-2
CDR3: CASSPPADRLNYGYTF
DNA: TGTGCCAGCTCACCACCAGCGGACAGACTTAACTATGGCTACACCTTC

size: -
D: -
V: TRBV6-6
J: TRBJ2-7
CDR3: CASSYSRQAYEQYF
DNA: TGTGCCAGCAGTTACTCGAGACAGGCCTACGAGCAGTACTTC

size: -
D: -
V: TRBV27
J: TRBJ2-7
CDR3: CASKQGPTFTYEQYF
DNA: TGTGCCAGTAAGCAGGGGCCTACCTTTACCTACGAGCAGTACTTC

size: -
D: TRBD1
V: TRBV5-1
J: TRBJ1-3
CDR3: CASSLDRGNSRGNTIYF
DNA: TGCGCCAGCAGCCTGGACAGGGGGAATTCGCGAGGAAACACCATATATTTT

size: -
D: TRBD2
V: TRBV10-2
J: TRBJ2-1
CDR3: CASFPAGLQSSYNEQFF
DNA: TGCGCCAGCTTTCCCGCGGGACTACAAAGCTCCTACAATGAGCAGTTCTTC

size: -
D: TRBD2
V: TRBV5-6
J: TRBJ2-7
CDR3: CASSIMTSGGYEQYF
DNA: TGTGCCAGCAGCATCATGACTAGCGGGGGCTACGAGCAGTACTTC

size: -
D: TRBD1
V: TRBV18
J: TRBJ1-3
CDR3: CASSPRTTGDTIYF
DNA: TGTGCCAGCTCACCTCGAACAACAGGGGACACCATATATTTT

size: -
D: TRBD1
V: TRBV5-1
J: TRBJ1-1
CDR3: CASSLESGTGNTEAFF
DNA: TGCGCCAGCAGCTTAGAATCCGGGACAGGGAACACTGAAGCTTTCTTT

size: once
D: -
V: TRBV6-2/TRBV6-3
J: TRBJ1-2
CDR3: CASSYLRGGYTF
DNA: TGTGCCAGCAGTTACCTAAGGGGTGGCTACACCTTC

size: once
D: TRBD1
V: TRBV5-1
J: TRBJ1-4
CDR3: CASSNGQGATNEKLFF
DNA: TGCGCCAGCAGCAATGGACAGGGGGCAACTAATGAAAAACTGTTTTTT

size: few
D: -
V: TRBV24-1
J: TRBJ2-1
CDR3: CATSDSTGHGKNEQFF
DNA: TGTGCCACCAGTGACTCAACGGGACACGGCAAGAATGAGCAGTTCTTC

size: -
D: -
V: TRBV19
J: TRBJ1-5
CDR3: CASSKSTGNQPQHF
DNA: TGTGCCAGTAGTAAATCAACAGGGAATCAGCCCCAGCATTTT

size: few
D: TRBD1
V: TRBV9
J: TRBJ1-1
CDR3: CASSVEGVTGPDEAFF
DNA: TGTGCCAGCAGCGTAGAGGGGGTGACAGGGCCCGATGAAGCTTTCTTT

size: -
D: -
V: TRBV11-2
J: TRBJ1-2
CDR3: CASMGGLHYGYTF
DNA: TGTGCCAGCATGGGGGGGTTACACTATGGCTACACCTTC

size: -
D: -
V: TRBV19
J: TRBJ1-4
CDR3: CASSISRPLRGTNEKLFF
DNA: TGTGCCAGTAGTATTTCCCGGCCCTTAAGGGGAACTAATGAAAAACTGTTTTTT

size: -
D: TRBD1
V: TRBV2
J: TRBJ2-7
CDR3: CASRGTGAYEQYF
DNA: TGTGCCAGCAGGGGGACAGGGGCCTACGAGCAGTACTTC

size: -
D: TRBD1
V: TRBV7-8
J: TRBJ1-5
CDR3: CASTQGAPGDQPQHF
DNA: TGTGCCAGCACTCAGGGGGCGCCGGGTGATCAGCCCCAGCATTTT

size: once
D: TRBD2
V: TRBV4-3
J: TRBJ2-3
CDR3: CASSQDVLAGVLRADTQYF
DNA: TGCGCCAGCAGCCAAGATGTACTAGCGGGGGTACTGCGGGCAGATACGCAGTATTTT

size: -
D: -
V: TRBV12-3/TRBV12-4
J: TRBJ2-1
CDR3: CASSLRAEQFF
DNA: TGTGCCAGCAGTTTGAGAGCCGAGCAGTTCTTC

size: -
D: TRBD2
V: TRBV12-3/TRBV12-4
J: TRBJ2-3
CDR3: CASSLRGADTQYF
DNA: TGTGCCAGCAGTTTACGGGGGGCAGATACGCAGTATTTT

size: -
D: -
V: TRBV19
J: TRBJ1-1
CDR3: CASKAQAEAFF
DNA: TGTGCCAGTAAGGCCCAGGCTGAAGCTTTCTTT

size: -
D: -
V: TRBV7-6
J: TRBJ1-1
CDR3: CASSLSGGSTEAFF
DNA: TGTGCCAGCAGCTTATCCGGGGGATCGACTGAAGCTTTCTTT

size: -
D: -
V: TRBV2
J: TRBJ2-1
CDR3: CASSEAHPGYSSYNEQFF
DNA: TGTGCCAGCAGTGAAGCCCACCCAGGGTATAGCTCCTACAATGAGCAGTTCTTC

size: -
D: TRBD1
V: TRBV5-1
J: TRBJ1-4
CDR3: CASSWFGTDEKLFF
DNA: TGCGCCAGCAGCTGGTTCGGGACAGATGAAAAACTGTTTTTT

size: once
D: -
V: TRBV21-1
J: TRBJ1-3
CDR3: CARALQASSGNTIYF
DNA: TGTGCCAGGGCCCTACAGGCGAGCTCTGGAAACACCATATATTTT

size: -
D: -
V: TRBV6-4
J: TRBJ2-3
CDR3: CASSEGFKSTDTQYF
DNA: TGTGCCAGCAGCGAGGGTTTTAAGAGCACAGATACGCAGTATTTT

size: -
D: TRBD1
V: TRBV4-1
J: TRBJ1-2
CDR3: CASSQEPTGGDGYTF
DNA: TGCGCCAGCAGCCAAGAACCGACAGGGGGCGACGGCTACACCTTC

size: few
D: -
V: TRBV19
J: TRBJ1-2
CDR3: CASSIGEGVSYGYTF
DNA: TGTGCCAGTAGTATCGGTGAGGGGGTTTCGTATGGCTACACCTTC

size: -
D: -
V: TRBV6-5
J: TRBJ1-5
CDR3: CASGFGGEDNQPQHF
DNA: TGTGCCAGCGGGTTCGGGGGGGAAGACAATCAGCCCCAGCATTTT

size: -
D: -
V: TRBV6-1
J: TRBJ1-2
CDR3: CASSERSEDFYTF
DNA: TGTGCCAGCAGTGAACGTAGTGAGGATTTCTACACCTTC

size: -
D: -
V: TRBV6-1
J: TRBJ2-1
CDR3: CASSERVVHEQFF
DNA: TGTGCCAGCAGTGAACGAGTGGTGCATGAGCAGTTCTTC

size: -
D: -
V: TRBV5-5
J: TRBJ2-7
CDR3: CASSLGRSYEQYF
DNA: TGTGCCAGCAGCTTGGGTCGCTCCTACGAGCAGTACTTC

size: -
D: TRBD2
V: TRBV7-2
J: TRBJ2-1
CDR3: CASSLGLLAGGRYNEQFF
DNA: TGTGCCAGCAGCTTGGGACTTTTAGCGGGGGGGCGGTACAATGAGCAGTTCTTC

size: -
D: TRBD1
V: TRBV5-8
J: TRBJ1-2
CDR3: CASSPRTGAMGGYTF
DNA: TGTGCCAGCAGCCCTCGGACAGGGGCTATGGGTGGCTACACCTTC

size: -
D: -
V: TRBV15
J: TRBJ1-5
CDR3: CATSPGWVVIGNQPQHF
DNA: TGTGCCACCAGCCCAGGGTGGGTAGTTATTGGCAATCAGCCCCAGCATTTT

size: few
D: -
V: TRBV7-9
J: TRBJ1-2
CDR3: CASSWTEDFYGYTF
DNA: TGTGCCAGCAGCTGGACAGAAGACTTCTATGGCTACACCTTC

size: -
D: -
V: TRBV19
J: TRBJ1-2
CDR3: CASSAGALRYGYTF
DNA: TGTGCCAGTAGTGCGGGGGCCCTCCGATATGGCTACACCTTC

size: -
D: -
V: TRBV6-5
J: TRBJ2-7
CDR3: CASSYGPLYEQYF
DNA: TGTGCCAGCAGTTACGGGCCACTGTACGAGCAGTACTTC